Shown below are 32 T cell receptor beta chains from a single sample sequenced in a study of T-cell reconstitution after alpha-beta-depleted transplantation in children. Preparation of the TCRbeta library involved a method that used unique molecular identifiers. TCRdb ran MiXCR on the PCR reads and lists one entry per CDR3 protein. The sample has about 200,000 distinct CDR3 sequences; roughly 14% are singletons. Source: PBMCs from the stem cell graft donor, taken from the stem cell graft. The receptors come from a human donor who donated a stem cell graft to a child with acute lymphoblastic leukemia.

Details on this clonotype: This may be a read error, as it is one base from a much larger clone. The rearrangement uses TRBV28 and TRBJ1-1; D possibly corresponds to TRBD1 (5 bases). The germline gives CDR1 MDHEN, CDR2 SYDVKM. Trimming stripped 3 bases from V and 4 bases from J, with 12 bases between. This CDR3 has 14 residues. This CDR3 reads CASSFRDRFTEAFF. CDR3 DNA: TGTGCCAGCAGTTTCCGGGACCGCTTCACTGAAGCTTTCTTT.

This clonotype was seen many times. The chain carries TRBV11-2 and TRBJ2-1; D gene uncertain. The CDR3 sequence is 10 residues long. Germline values: CDR1 SGHAT, CDR2 FQNNGV. Trimming took off 8 bases at V and 5 bases at J, with 4 bases between the two ends. The CDR3 protein is CASLHNEQFF. The DNA for the CDR3 is TGTGCCAGCCTGCACAATGAGCAGTTCTTC. The whole variable domain, filled in from reference TRBV11-2 and TRBJ2-1, reads EAGVAQSPRYKIIEKRQSVAFWCNPISGHATLYWYQQILGQGPKLLIQFQNNGVVDDSQLPKDRFSAERLKGVDSTLKIQPAKLEDSAVYLCASLHNEQFFGPGTRLTVL.

This clonotype was picked up many times. The chain couples TRBV5-1 to TRBJ2-3, with TRBD2 matching over 7 bases. CDR3 length: 15 amino acids. V dropped 7 bases and J dropped 3; count of bases not matched to a gene: 11. Germline lookup yields CDR1 SGHRS and CDR2 YFSETQ. CDR3 protein: CASSPEGRGTDTQYF. DNA for the CDR3: TGCGCCAGCTCTCCTGAGGGGAGGGGTACAGATACGCAGTATTTT.

This clonotype appeared many times. This chain uses TRBV6-5 with TRBJ2-2, with TRBD1 matching 8 bases. The CDR3 consists of 16 residues. The V segment lost 2 bases and the J segment 4 bases; nucleotides outside the gene matches: 6. Germline assignment: CDR1 MNHEY and CDR2 SVGAGI. The CDR3 is CASSYRETGVTGELFF. CDR3 in DNA: TGTGCCAGCAGTTACCGTGAGACAGGGGTCACCGGGGAGCTGTTTTTT.

The V call is TRBV27, the J call TRBJ1-2; 9 bases align to TRBD1. Germline trimming cut 6 bases from V and 6 bases from J; bases unmatched to any gene: 5. This CDR3 spans 13 amino acids. Germline V gene data show CDR1 as MNHEY and CDR2 as SMNVEV (reference sequence). Written as DNA, the CDR3 is TGTGCCAGCAGGCCAACAGGGGGCGATGGCTACACCTTC. Amino acids: CASRPTGGDGYTF.

This clonotype has a handful of counts. This chain uses TRBV6-1 with TRBJ1-5, with TRBD1 matching 7 bases. The length of the CDR3 is 16 residues. V shed 11 bases and J 3 bases; nucleotides not matched to a gene: 16. From germline, CDR1 is MNHNS and CDR2 SASEGT. The CDR3: CASQMVWGQHNQPQHF. In DNA form, the CDR3 reads TGTGCCTCCCAAATGGTATGGGGACAGCACAATCAGCCCCAGCATTTT.

The genes are TRBV7-6 and TRBJ2-1; 15 bases are a match to TRBD2. Trimming cost V 5 bases and J 8 bases; bases outside gene matches: 10. Germline V gene lookup returns CDR1 SGHVS and CDR2 FNYEAQ. The CDR3 consists of 17 residues. CDR3 amino acids: CASSAGGLAGGNDEQFF. CDR3 DNA sequence: TGTGCCAGCAGCGCTGGGGGACTAGCGGGAGGAAACGATGAGCAGTTCTTC.

About this clonotype: The junction does not match germline at one end; this may be a read error. The rearrangement joins TRBV20-1 to TRBJ1-2; 7 bases align to TRBD1. The CDR3 is 13 amino acids. Germline V gives CDR1 DFQATT, CDR2 SNEGSKA (reference sequence). For the CDR3, the DNA is TGCAGTGCTAGAGCCAGAACGACAGGGAACTACCCCTTC. This gives the protein CSARARTTGNYPF.

About this clonotype itself: A much larger clone lies one base from this, so it may be a read error. The J gene is TRBJ1-6, the V gene TRBV27, with unresolved D. In germline, CDR1 is MNHEY, CDR2 SMNVEV (reference sequence). The CDR3 runs to 15 residues. Trimming shortened V by 4 bases and J by 9 bases, and 16 bases separated the two germline ends. The CDR3 protein is CASSSIPGGGSPLHF. CDR3 bases: TGTGCCAGCAGTTCAATCCCCGGTGGTGGTTCACCCCTCCACTTT.

The CDR3 DNA follows: TGCGCCAGCAGCTTGGTATTAGCGGGGAGCACAGATACGCAGTATTTT. Its translation: CASSLVLAGSTDTQYF. The rearrangement links TRBV5-1 to TRBJ2-3; TRBD2 matches 8 bases. J was trimmed by 0 bases and V by 0 bases; bases with no gene match: 3. Germline CDR1 reads SGHRS; CDR2 reads YFSETQ. The CDR3 spans 16 residues. The full variable domain, with the rest looked up from reference TRBV5-1 and TRBJ2-3, is KAGVTQTPRYLIKTRGQQVTLSCSPISGHRSVSWYQQTPGQGLQFLFEYFSETQRNKGNFPGRFSGRQFSNSRSEMNVSTLELGDSALYLCASSLVLAGSTDTQYFGPGTRLTVL.

This clonotype was detected many times. J is TRBJ1-1 and V is TRBV11-1; 9 bases line up with TRBD1. The V gene's germline CDR1 is SGHAT and CDR2 FQDESV (reference sequence). V shed 5 bases, J shed 5 bases, and the junction held 0 bases outside the gene matches. CDR3 length: 12 residues. This chain's CDR3 is CASSGQGTEAFF. CDR3 DNA sequence: TGTGCCAGCAGCGGACAGGGGACTGAAGCTTTCTTT.

This clonotype was recorded at least ten times. The chain joins TRBV20-1 to TRBJ2-1, with a weak D call TRBD2 (5 bases). This CDR3 is 14 amino acids long. The V end was cut by 6 bases, the J end by 0 bases, with 12 bases between. Germline V gene data show CDR1 as DFQATT and CDR2 as SNEGSKA (reference sequence). This CDR3 reads CSASRRFSYNEQFF. The CDR3 DNA reads as TGCAGTGCCAGTAGGAGGTTCTCCTACAATGAGCAGTTCTTC.

This clonotype was counted ten times or more. The chain recombines TRBV25-1 with TRBJ1-1, with a tentative D call TRBD1 (5 bases). The CDR3 is 13 residues long. Trimming stripped 3 bases from V and 5 bases from J, with 10 bases between. Germline-derived CDR1 and CDR2 are MGHDK and SYGVNS. CDR3 in DNA: TGTGCCAGCAGTGACCCGAGGGGTACTGAAGCTTTCTTT. This codes for CASSDPRGTEAFF.

The gene calls are TRBV20-1 and TRBJ2-7; 7 bases are a match to TRBD1. Trimming removed 6 bases from V and 0 bases from J; junction bases left unmatched: 11. The CDR3 has 15 residues. Germline values: CDR1 DFQATT, CDR2 SNEGSKA (reference sequence). DNA of the CDR3: TGCAGTGCCGCACCTAGCCGGACAGGCTCCTACGAGCAGTACTTC. This encodes CSAAPSRTGSYEQYF.

This clonotype was found many times. This chain joins TRBV29-1 and TRBJ2-1, with a tentative D call TRBD1 (5 bases). Germline-derived CDR1 and CDR2 are SQVTM and ANQGSEA. This CDR3 spans 15 amino acids. The V and J ends lost 2 bases and 5 bases respectively, with 16 bases between them. CDR3 sequence reads: CSVERGDSYHNEQFF. CDR3 DNA sequence: TGCAGCGTTGAAAGGGGTGACTCTTACCACAATGAGCAGTTCTTC.

This clonotype was seen at least ten times. The genes are TRBV20-1 and TRBJ1-6; weak D call: TRBD1 (5 bases). The CDR3 length is 15 residues. The germline V gene encodes CDR1 DFQATT and CDR2 SNEGSKA (reference sequence). Trimming took 1 base from V and 5 from J, leaving 12 bases between them. The CDR3 is CSARGQLQNNSPLHF. CDR3 bases: TGCAGTGCTAGAGGACAGCTTCAAAATAATTCACCCCTCCACTTT.

This clonotype showed up many times. The rearrangement joins TRBV13 to TRBJ2-7; TRBD1 aligns across 10 bases. The junction had 6 bases not matched to a gene; V was cut back by 5 bases and J by 2 bases. The CDR3 extends over 15 amino acids. Germline V lookup: CDR1 PRHDT, CDR2 FYEKMQ (reference sequence). CDR3 in amino acids: CASSPPGQGPYEQYF. CDR3 coding DNA: TGTGCCAGCAGCCCACCGGGACAGGGGCCCTACGAGCAGTACTTC.

In this sample, this clonotype turned up many times. The chain couples TRBV7-8 to TRBJ2-1, with D unclear. Germline V CDR1 and CDR2: SGHVS, FQNEAQ. The CDR3 has 14 amino acids. Trimming pared 5 bases from V and 6 bases from J, leaving 14 bases between. The CDR3 loop is CASSPRPGRNEQFF. CDR3 in DNA: TGTGCCAGCAGCCCGCGACCTGGCCGCAATGAGCAGTTCTTC.

Ten or more counts support this clonotype. The chain uses TRBV11-2 and TRBJ1-1; no firm D call. The CDR3 loop spans 12 amino acids. V lost 3 bases and J lost 5, with 7 bases in between. Per the germline V gene, CDR1 is SGHAT and CDR2 is FQNNGV. CDR3 loop: CASSLRLTEAFF. Written as DNA, the CDR3 is TGTGCCAGCAGCTTGCGGCTAACTGAAGCTTTCTTT. The full variable domain, in which reference TRBV11-2 and TRBJ1-1 provide the parts outside the CDR3, is EAGVAQSPRYKIIEKRQSVAFWCNPISGHATLYWYQQILGQGPKLLIQFQNNGVVDDSQLPKDRFSAERLKGVDSTLKIQPAKLEDSAVYLCASSLRLTEAFFGQGTRLTVV.

This sequence joins TRBV20-1 and TRBJ1-2; D call uncertain. The CDR3 extends over 15 amino acids. Germline-derived CDR1 and CDR2 are DFQATT and SNEGSKA (reference sequence). V was trimmed by 2 bases and J by 4 bases, leaving 17 bases between them. As DNA, the CDR3 is TGCAGTGCTAGACCCTCCGGCGGAGGCGCCTATGGCTACACCTTC. Encoded protein: CSARPSGGGAYGYTF.

This clonotype occurred many times. V and J are TRBV25-1 and TRBJ1-5; D call uncertain. In germline, CDR1 is MGHDK, CDR2 SYGVNS. Trimming took 5 bases from V and 4 from J, leaving 9 bases between them. This CDR3 has 13 amino acids. The CDR3 protein is CASSRGSNQPQHF. Written as DNA, the CDR3 is TGTGCCAGCAGTCGCGGCTCAAATCAGCCCCAGCATTTT.

This clonotype has at least ten counts. The chain recombines TRBV6-1 with TRBJ2-1; 7 bases map to TRBD2. J was trimmed by 8 bases and V by 8 bases; bases with no gene match: 15. The CDR3 is 15 residues long. CDR1 and CDR2 from the germline V gene are MNHNS and SASEGT. The CDR3 DNA sequence: TGTGCCAGCGGATTTCGGGGGAGGGCCCTGGATGAGCAGTTCTTC. Translation gives CASGFRGRALDEQFF.

This clonotype was counted at least ten times. The chain has TRBV25-1 and TRBJ2-3; D not resolved. The CDR3 totals 11 residues. The germline gives CDR1 MGHDK, CDR2 SYGVNS. V was clipped by 4 bases and J by 5 bases, with 4 bases between them. The CDR3 DNA sequence: TGTGCCAGCAGTGCGAGAGATACGCAGTATTTT. It specifies CASSARDTQYF.

This clonotype has at least ten counts. The V call is TRBV5-1, the J call TRBJ2-7; 8 nucleotides align to TRBD2. The junction had 10 bases not matched to a gene; V was cut back by 3 bases and J by 5 bases. Germline CDR1 reads SGHRS; CDR2 reads YFSETQ. The CDR3 is 15 amino acids. The CDR3 reads CASSSLGGRTDEQYF. The CDR3 nucleotides read TGCGCCAGCAGCTCCCTGGGCGGGAGGACGGACGAGCAGTACTTC.

The table lists this clonotype with a few counts. The rearrangement links TRBV7-6 to TRBJ2-1, with 15 bases identical to TRBD2. The CDR3 is made up of 14 amino acids. After removal of 5 bases from V and 14 bases from J, the junction contained 7 bases not matched to a gene. The germline V gene encodes CDR1 SGHVS and CDR2 FNYEAQ. The CDR3: CASSRTSGRAEEFF. CDR3 in DNA: TGTGCCAGCAGCCGGACTAGCGGGAGGGCAGAGGAGTTCTTC.

Regarding this clonotype: A much larger clonotype is one base distant, so this may be a read error. This chain links TRBV5-1 with TRBJ1-1, with a possible D match to TRBD1 (5 bases). The germline V gene has CDR1 SGHRS and CDR2 YFSETQ. Trimming cost V 4 bases and J 9 bases, with 16 bases left between them. This CDR3 region has 13 residues. CDR3 protein: CASSPRDSKKAFF. CDR3 coding DNA: TGCGCCAGCAGCCCCCGGGACTCTAAGAAAGCTTTCTTT.

About this clonotype: A clone one base away is much larger, so this may be a read error. This chain joins TRBV20-1 and TRBJ1-5; maybe TRBD1 (6 bases). The length of the CDR3 is 15 residues. The germline V gene has CDR1 DFQATT and CDR2 SNEGSKA (reference sequence). The CDR3 nucleotides read TGCACTGCTAGAGGCGGGACATATAGCAATCAGCCCCAGCATTTT. It specifies CTARGGTYSNQPQHF.

In this sample, this clonotype turned up many times. This chain connects TRBV5-1 to TRBJ2-1; D tentatively reads TRBD1 or TRBD2 (5 bases each). The V end was cut by 0 bases, the J end by 7 bases, with 17 bases between. From germline, CDR1 is SGHRS and CDR2 YFSETQ. This CDR3 has 16 amino acids. CDR3 DNA: TGCGCCAGCAGCTTGGATCGGGGCCAGGGTAGGAATGAGCAGTTCTTC. It encodes CASSLDRGQGRNEQFF.

This clonotype was counted ten times or more. At one of its ends the junction is not consistent with the germline gene, which may arise from a read error. This chain connects TRBV20-1 to TRBJ2-7, with 9 bases identical to TRBD2. This CDR3 contains 14 residues. The germline V gene encodes CDR1 DFQATT and CDR2 SNEGSKA (reference sequence). CDR3 DNA sequence: TGCAGTGCTAGAGTTAGCGGGAGCTCCCACGAGCAGTACTTC. Translated, it gives CSARVSGSSHEQYF.

As for this clonotype: A read error may be the cause here, since a much bigger clone is one base away. The chain has TRBV5-1 and TRBJ1-1; tentative D call: TRBD1 (6 bases). Trimming pared 2 bases from V and 7 bases from J, leaving 12 bases between. CDR3 length: 13 amino acids. Germline V CDR1 and CDR2: SGHRS, YFSETQ. The CDR3 DNA is TGCGCCAGCAGCTTCCTGGACAGTGATGAAGCTTTCTTT. It encodes CASSFLDSDEAFF.

With respect to this clonotype: With a much larger clone just one base away, this may be a read error. This chain links TRBV20-1 with TRBJ2-3; D tentatively reads TRBD1 or TRBD2 (5 bases each). Trimming removed 5 bases from V and 4 bases from J, with 13 bases in between. Germline CDR1 and CDR2: DFQATT and SNEGSKA (reference sequence). The CDR3 runs to 13 residues. CDR3 in amino acids: CSAALRGPDTQYF. Here the CDR3 DNA reads TGCAGTGCTGCCTTGAGGGGCCCAGATACGCAGTATTTT.

The rearrangement joins TRBV29-1 to TRBJ1-2; 7 positions match TRBD1. The CDR3 is made up of 12 amino acids. V was clipped by 4 bases and J by 2 bases; unmatched bases: 1. In germline, CDR1 is SQVTM, CDR2 ANQGSEA. CDR3 in DNA: TGCAGCGTTGTCAGGGGGAACTATGGCTACACCTTC. Translated: CSVVRGNYGYTF. Together with reference TRBV29-1 and TRBJ1-2, the CDR3 gives the full variable domain: SAVISQKPSRDICQRGTSLTIQCQVDSQVTMMFWYRQQPGQSLTLIATANQGSEATYESGFVIDKFPISRPNLTFSTLTVSNMSPEDSSIYLCSVVRGNYGYTFGSGTRLTVV.